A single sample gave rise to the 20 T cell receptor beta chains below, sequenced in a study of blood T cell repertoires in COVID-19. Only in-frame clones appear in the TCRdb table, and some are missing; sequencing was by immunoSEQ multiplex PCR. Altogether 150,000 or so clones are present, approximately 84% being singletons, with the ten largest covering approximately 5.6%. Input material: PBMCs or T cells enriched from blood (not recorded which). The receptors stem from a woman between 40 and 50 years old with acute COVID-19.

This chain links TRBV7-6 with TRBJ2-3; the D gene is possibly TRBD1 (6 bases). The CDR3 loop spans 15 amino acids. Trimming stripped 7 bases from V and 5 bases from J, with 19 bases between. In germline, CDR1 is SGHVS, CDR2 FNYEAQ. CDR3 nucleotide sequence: TGTGCCAGCAACTATGGGGGCGGGCATGTAGATACGCAGTATTTT. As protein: CASNYGGGHVDTQYF.

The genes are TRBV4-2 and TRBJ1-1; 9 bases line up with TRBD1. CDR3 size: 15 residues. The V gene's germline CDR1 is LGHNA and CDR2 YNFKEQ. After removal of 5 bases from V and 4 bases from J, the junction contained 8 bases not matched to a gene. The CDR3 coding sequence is TGTGCCAGCAGCTACTCCGGGACAGGGAGCACTGAAGCTTTCTTT. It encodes CASSYSGTGSTEAFF.

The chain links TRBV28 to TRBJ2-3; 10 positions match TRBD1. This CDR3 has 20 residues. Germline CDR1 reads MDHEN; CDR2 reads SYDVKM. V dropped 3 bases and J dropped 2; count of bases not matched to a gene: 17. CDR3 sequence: CASSFKTGGLSGDSTDTQYF. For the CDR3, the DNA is TGTGCCAGCAGTTTTAAGACAGGGGGCTTGTCAGGAGACTCCACAGATACGCAGTATTTT.

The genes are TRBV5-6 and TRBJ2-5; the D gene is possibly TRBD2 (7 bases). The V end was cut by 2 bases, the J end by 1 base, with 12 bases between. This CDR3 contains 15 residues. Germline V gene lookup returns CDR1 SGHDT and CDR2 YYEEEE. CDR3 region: CASSFSGGAQETQYF. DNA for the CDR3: TGTGCCAGCAGCTTTTCTGGGGGGGCCCAAGAGACCCAGTACTTC.

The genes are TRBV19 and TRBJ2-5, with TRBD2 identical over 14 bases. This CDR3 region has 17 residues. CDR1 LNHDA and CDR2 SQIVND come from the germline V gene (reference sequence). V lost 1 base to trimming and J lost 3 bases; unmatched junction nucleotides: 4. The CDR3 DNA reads TGTGCCAGTAGTATAGTAAAGGGACTAGCGGGAGAAGAGACCCAGTACTTC. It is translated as CASSIVKGLAGEETQYF.

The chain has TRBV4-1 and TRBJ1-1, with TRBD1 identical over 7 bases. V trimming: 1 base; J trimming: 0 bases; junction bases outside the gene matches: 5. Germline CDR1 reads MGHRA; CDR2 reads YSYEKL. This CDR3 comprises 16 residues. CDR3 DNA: TGCGCCAGCAGCCAAGCCGGACAGGCTATGAACACTGAAGCTTTCTTT. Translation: CASSQAGQAMNTEAFF.

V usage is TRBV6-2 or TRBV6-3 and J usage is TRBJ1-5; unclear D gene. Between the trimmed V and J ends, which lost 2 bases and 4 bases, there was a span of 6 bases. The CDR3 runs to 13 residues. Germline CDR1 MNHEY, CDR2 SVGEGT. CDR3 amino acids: CASSYRENQPQHF. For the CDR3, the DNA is TGTGCCAGCAGTTACAGGGAGAATCAGCCCCAGCATTTT.

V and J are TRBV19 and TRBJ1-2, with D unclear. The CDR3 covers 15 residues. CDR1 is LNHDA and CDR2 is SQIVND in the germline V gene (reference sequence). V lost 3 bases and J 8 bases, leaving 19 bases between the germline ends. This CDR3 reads CASSIGPLGPGGYTF. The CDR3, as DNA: TGTGCCAGTAGTATCGGTCCGTTGGGCCCGGGGGGCTACACCTTC.

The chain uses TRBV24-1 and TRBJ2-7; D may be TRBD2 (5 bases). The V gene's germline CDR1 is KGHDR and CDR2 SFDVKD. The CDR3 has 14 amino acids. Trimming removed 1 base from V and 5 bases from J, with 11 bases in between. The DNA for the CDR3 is TGTGCCACCAGTGATTTTAACGGAGGAGACGAGCAGTACGTC. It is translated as CATSDFNGGDEQYV.

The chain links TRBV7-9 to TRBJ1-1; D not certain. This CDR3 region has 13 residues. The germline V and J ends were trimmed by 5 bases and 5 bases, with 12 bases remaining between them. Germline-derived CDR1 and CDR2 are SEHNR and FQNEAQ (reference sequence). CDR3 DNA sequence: TGTGCCAGCAGCCCCTGGCACGGGACTGAAGCTTTCTTT. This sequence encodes CASSPWHGTEAFF.

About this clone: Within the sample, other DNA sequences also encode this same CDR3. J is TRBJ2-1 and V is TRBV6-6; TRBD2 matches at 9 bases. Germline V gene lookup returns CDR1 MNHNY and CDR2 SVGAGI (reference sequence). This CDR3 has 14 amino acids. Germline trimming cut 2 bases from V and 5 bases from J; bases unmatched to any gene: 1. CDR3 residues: CASSYASGNNEQFF. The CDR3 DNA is TGTGCCAGCAGTTACGCTAGCGGGAACAATGAGCAGTTCTTC.

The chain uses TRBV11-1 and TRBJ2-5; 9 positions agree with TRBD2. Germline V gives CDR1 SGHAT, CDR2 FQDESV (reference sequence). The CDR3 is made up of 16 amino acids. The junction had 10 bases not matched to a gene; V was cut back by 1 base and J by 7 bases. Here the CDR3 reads CASSLVSGRSPGTQYF. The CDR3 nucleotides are TGTGCCAGCAGCTTAGTGAGCGGGAGGTCCCCGGGGACCCAGTACTTC.

The CDR3 coding sequence is TGTGCCAGCAGCCCTCGGTTAGCGGGACACAATGAGCAGTTCTTC. As protein: CASSPRLAGHNEQFF. The chain carries TRBV7-9 and TRBJ2-1, with 8 bases that match TRBD2. V shed 5 bases, J shed 5 bases, and the junction held 8 bases outside the gene matches. The V gene's germline CDR1 is SEHNR and CDR2 FQNEAQ (reference sequence). The CDR3 has 15 amino acids.

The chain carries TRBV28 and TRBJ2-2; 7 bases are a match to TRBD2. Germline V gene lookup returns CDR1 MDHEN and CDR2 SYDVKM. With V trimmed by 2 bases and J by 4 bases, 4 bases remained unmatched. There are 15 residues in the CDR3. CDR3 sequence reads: CASSLPLAGTGELFF. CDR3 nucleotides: TGTGCCAGCAGTTTACCCTTAGCGGGCACCGGGGAGCTGTTTTTT.

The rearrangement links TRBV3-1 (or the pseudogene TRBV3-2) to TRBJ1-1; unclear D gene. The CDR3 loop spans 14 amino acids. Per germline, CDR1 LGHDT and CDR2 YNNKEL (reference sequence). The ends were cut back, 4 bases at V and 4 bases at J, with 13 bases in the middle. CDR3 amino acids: CASSRPLGGTEAFF. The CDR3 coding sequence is TGTGCCAGCAGCCGACCCTTGGGAGGCACTGAAGCTTTCTTT.

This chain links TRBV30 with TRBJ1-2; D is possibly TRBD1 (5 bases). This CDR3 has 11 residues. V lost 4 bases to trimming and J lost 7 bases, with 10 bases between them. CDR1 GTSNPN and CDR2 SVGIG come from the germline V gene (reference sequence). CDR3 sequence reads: CAWTKTVGYTF. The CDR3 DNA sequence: TGTGCCTGGACCAAGACAGTTGGCTACACCTTC. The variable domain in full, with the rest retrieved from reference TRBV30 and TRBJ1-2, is SQTIHQWPATLVQPVGSPLSLECTVEGTSNPNLYWYRQAAGRGLQLLFYSVGIGQISSEVPQNLSASRPQDRQFILSSKKLLLSDSGFYLCAWTKTVGYTFGSGTRLTVV.

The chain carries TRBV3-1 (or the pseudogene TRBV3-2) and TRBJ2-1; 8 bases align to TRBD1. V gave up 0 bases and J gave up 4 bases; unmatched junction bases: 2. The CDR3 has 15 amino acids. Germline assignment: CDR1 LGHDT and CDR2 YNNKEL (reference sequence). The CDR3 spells CASSQDGQGYNEQFF. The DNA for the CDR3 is TGTGCCAGCAGCCAAGATGGACAGGGATACAATGAGCAGTTCTTC.

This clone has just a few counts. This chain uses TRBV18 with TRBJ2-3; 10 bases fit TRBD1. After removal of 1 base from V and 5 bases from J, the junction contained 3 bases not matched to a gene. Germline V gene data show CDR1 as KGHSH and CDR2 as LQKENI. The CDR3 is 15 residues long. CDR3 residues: CASSPQGQGIDTQYF. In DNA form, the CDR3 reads TGTGCCAGCTCACCACAGGGACAGGGGATAGATACGCAGTATTTT.

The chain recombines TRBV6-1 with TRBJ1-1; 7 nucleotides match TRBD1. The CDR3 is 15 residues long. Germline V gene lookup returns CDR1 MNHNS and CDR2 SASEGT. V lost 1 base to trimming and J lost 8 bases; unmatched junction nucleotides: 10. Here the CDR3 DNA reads TGTGCCAGCAGTGAAGTCGGGACAGTAGGCTCGGAAGCTTTCTTT. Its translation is CASSEVGTVGSEAFF.

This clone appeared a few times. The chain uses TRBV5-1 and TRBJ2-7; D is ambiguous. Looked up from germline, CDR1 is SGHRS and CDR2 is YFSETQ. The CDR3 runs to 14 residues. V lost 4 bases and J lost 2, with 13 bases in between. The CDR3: CASSARLSTYEQYF. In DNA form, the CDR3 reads TGCGCCAGCAGCGCCAGACTCTCTACCTACGAGCAGTACTTC. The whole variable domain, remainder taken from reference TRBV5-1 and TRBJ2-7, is KAGVTQTPRYLIKTRGQQVTLSCSPISGHRSVSWYQQTPGQGLQFLFEYFSETQRNKGNFPGRFSGRQFSNSRSEMNVSTLELGDSALYLCASSARLSTYEQYFGPGTRLTVT.